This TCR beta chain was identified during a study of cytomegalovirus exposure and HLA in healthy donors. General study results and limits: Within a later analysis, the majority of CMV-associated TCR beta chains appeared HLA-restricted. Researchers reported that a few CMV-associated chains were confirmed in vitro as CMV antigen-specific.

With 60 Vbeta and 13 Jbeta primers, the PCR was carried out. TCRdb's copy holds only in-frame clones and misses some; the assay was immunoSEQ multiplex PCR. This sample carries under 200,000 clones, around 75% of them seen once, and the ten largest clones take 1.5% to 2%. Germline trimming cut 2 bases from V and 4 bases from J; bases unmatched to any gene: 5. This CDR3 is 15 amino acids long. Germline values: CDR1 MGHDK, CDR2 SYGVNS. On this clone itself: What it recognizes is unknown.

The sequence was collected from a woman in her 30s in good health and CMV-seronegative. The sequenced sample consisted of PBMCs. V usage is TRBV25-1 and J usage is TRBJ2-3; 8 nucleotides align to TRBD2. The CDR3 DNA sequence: TGTGCCAGCAGTGAACCGGGCGGGGGGCCAGATACGCAGTATTTT. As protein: CASSEPGGGPDTQYF.